The TCR beta chain under discussion was sequenced for a study of cytomegalovirus exposure and HLA in healthy donors. Points from the study as a whole: For TCR beta chains, V- and J-gene trimming was later linked to a missense DCLRE1C variant.

V gave up 0 bases and J gave up 3 bases, with 9 bases separating them. The V gene's germline CDR1 is MNHEY and CDR2 SVGAGI. The CDR3 runs 14 residues. In this sample, this clone turned up a few times. Its matching antigen is unknown. Primers: 60 Vbeta forward and 13 Jbeta reverse. Produced via immunoSEQ multiplex PCR; TCRdb's table is partial and in-frame only. The table has 120,000 to 150,000 clones, about 78% seen once. The chain recombines TRBV6-5 with TRBJ2-7; D is undetermined. The source is a man aged 18 to 30 in good health and CMV-seronegative. Material for sequencing was PBMCs. The DNA for the CDR3 is TGTGCCAGCAGTTACTCGGGCAGCCGCTACGAGCAGTACTTC. Translating it yields CASSYSGSRYEQYF.